This TCR beta chain was identified in a study of T-cell memory formation after mild COVID-19. The overall study: TCR clusters largely stayed donor specific. Study results and caveats: Mainly CM and EM harbored the contracting CD4+ clones; mainly EMRA harbored the CD8+ ones.

This clonotype occurred a few times. Its antigen is not known. TCRdb re-called the 5' RACE reads with MiXCR, one entry per CDR3 protein. Of about 350,000 distinct CDR3 sequences listed, around 15% were seen once; the top ten hold 22%. The sequenced sample was PBMCs or a T cell subset sorted from them (not recorded which). The sequence derives from a man in his late teens or twenties who had mild COVID-19 (a few samples of this study predate the infection). Cell type and time point are not known.

The chain's CDR3 is CSAPPGTKNIQYF. The DNA of the CDR3 is TGCAGTGCTCCTCCAGGGACCAAAAACATTCAGTACTTC. The chain recombines TRBV20-1 with TRBJ2-4; TRBD1 is a possible D gene (5 bases). V was trimmed by 5 bases and J by 2 bases, leaving 10 bases between them. The CDR3 consists of 13 residues. Germline V gene data show CDR1 as DFQATT and CDR2 as SNEGSKA (reference sequence).